The T cell receptor beta chain under discussion was sequenced for a study of blood T cell repertoires in COVID-19. Across the whole study: From the United States, Italy and Spain came samples of acute and convalescent COVID-19. The cDNA or gDNA used as material had been derived from T cells, B-cell-depleted T cells, or PBMCs.

V lost 1 base to trimming and J lost 2 bases, with 14 bases between them. Per the germline V gene, CDR1 is SGHVS and CDR2 is FQNEAQ. The CDR3 length is 16 residues. In the authors' workflow: Nucleated cell number was recorded as an estimate derived from reference gene primer amplification. Method: immunoSEQ multiplex PCR; TCRdb's copy keeps in-frame clones and lacks some. V and J calls and clone size follow that table, whereas D and trimming were derived from the DNA. This sample has about 76,000 clones; 90% occur once, and the top ten carry just over 9%. This chain joins TRBV7-8 and TRBJ1-2; D gene ambiguous. The sample was peripheral blood. The sequence was obtained from a human donor in a cohort sampled during active COVID-19. CDR3 protein: CASSLGERDKNYGYTF. In DNA form, the CDR3 reads TGTGCCAGCAGCTTAGGAGAAAGAGACAAGAACTATGGCTACACCTTC.